One T cell receptor (beta chain) is described in this entry. No antigen is known for it. V was cut by 2 bases and J by 0 bases, with 5 bases left in between. CDR3 length equals 13 residues. Germline values: CDR1 DFQATT, CDR2 SNEGSKA (reference sequence). TCRdb re-analyzed the PCR reads using MiXCR. Of about 92,000 clones detected, about 15% appear once; the ten largest clones hold 3.6%. This entry comes from a study of metastatic and nonmetastatic thyroid tumors. Study as a whole: Repertoires were compared across blood and tumor or nodule tissue from malignant and benign thyroid patients.

Broader study findings: Within blood and tumor, benign nodules reportedly had significantly lower TCR beta diversity than malignant thyroid tumors did.

Patients underwent thyroid surgery, and none had received any treatment before it. The specimen was blood. This TCR derives from a female donor with papillary thyroid cancer or a benign thyroid nodule (not recorded which). Some clones in this sample may be carry-over from other donors' samples. The chain links TRBV20-1 to TRBJ2-1; D remains ambiguous. The CDR3 spells CSARSISYNEQFF. The CDR3 DNA reads as TGCAGTGCTAGATCAATCTCCTACAATGAGCAGTTCTTC.